This note documents a single TCR beta chain sequence. The protocol was immunoSEQ multiplex PCR, while the TCRdb copy is restricted to in-frame clones and leaves out a portion. The data hold about 120,000 clones, with 84% observed a single time. Deletions cut 2 bases from V and 6 bases from J, with 11 bases between. The CDR3 extends over 14 amino acids. CDR1 and CDR2 (germline): LNHNV, YYDKDF (reference sequence). This sample was taken from a study of blood T cell repertoires in COVID-19. The V call is TRBV15, the J call TRBJ1-5, with a weak D call TRBD1 (5 bases). The sample comprised PBMCs or T cells enriched from blood (not recorded which). This TCR came from a young woman who had recovered from COVID-19. Here the CDR3 DNA reads TGTGCCACCAGCAGACAGGGTAGGACTCAGCCCCAGCATTTT. Its translation: CATSRQGRTQPQHF.